This T cell receptor (beta chain) derives from a study of resident and recirculating memory T cells in vitiligo. TCRdb's copy holds only in-frame clones and misses some; the assay was immunoSEQ multiplex PCR. This table has roughly 80,000 clones, approximately 90% appearing once. The receptor was isolated from a male donor with vitiligo. The sample consisted of blood.

The chain's CDR3 is CASSQDPGGEQFF. In DNA form, the CDR3 reads TGCGCCAGCAGCCAAGATCCCGGTGGTGAGCAGTTCTTC. This sequence joins TRBV4-1 and TRBJ2-1; the D is unclear. V lost 0 bases to trimming and J lost 9 bases, with 9 bases between them. The CDR3 consists of 13 residues. Germline values: CDR1 MGHRA, CDR2 YSYEKL.